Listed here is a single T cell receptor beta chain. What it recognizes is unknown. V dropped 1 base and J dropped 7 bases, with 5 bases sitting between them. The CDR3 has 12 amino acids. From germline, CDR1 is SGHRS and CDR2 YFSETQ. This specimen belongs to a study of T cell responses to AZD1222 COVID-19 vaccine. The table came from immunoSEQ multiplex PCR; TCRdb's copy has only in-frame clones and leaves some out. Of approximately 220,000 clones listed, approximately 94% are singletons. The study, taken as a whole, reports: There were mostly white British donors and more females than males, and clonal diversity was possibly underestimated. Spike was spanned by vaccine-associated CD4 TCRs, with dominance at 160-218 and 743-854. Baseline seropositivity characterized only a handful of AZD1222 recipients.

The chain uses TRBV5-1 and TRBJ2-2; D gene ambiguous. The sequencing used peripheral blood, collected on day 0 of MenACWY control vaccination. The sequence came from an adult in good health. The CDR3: CASSLQGGELFF. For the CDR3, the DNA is TGCGCCAGCAGCTTGCAAGGCGGGGAGCTGTTTTTT.